This T cell receptor (beta chain) was identified in a study of blood T cell repertoires in COVID-19. The CDR3 consists of 13 residues. Looked up from germline, CDR1 is MGHRA and CDR2 is YSYEKL. V lost 2 bases, J lost 5 bases, and 9 bases lay in between. TCRdb keeps only in-frame clones here, not all; method: immunoSEQ multiplex PCR. The repertoire holds over 400,000 clones, with 70% to 90% as singletons. The sample was peripheral blood. The clonotype comes from a human donor in a cohort sampled during active COVID-19. The rearrangement joins TRBV4-1 to TRBJ2-5; D remains unclear. Written as DNA, the CDR3 is TGCGCCAGCAGCCAAACGGGTGGGGAGACCCAGTACTTC. Translated: CASSQTGGETQYF.